This entry lists 13 T cell receptor beta chains sequenced from one sample in a study of T cell repertoires in cytomegalovirus infection. From the reads, TCRdb called clonotypes with MiXCR, one entry per CDR3 protein. The table shows around 710,000 distinct CDR3 sequences, with 29% occurring only once. Antigens of these TCRs are unknown. Sequences were derived from cultured CD8+ T cells from PBMCs, sampled from culture after CMV antigen stimulation. The origin of the receptors is a human donor in good health (CMV status not recorded). Some clones in this sample may be carry-over from other donors' samples.

The V gene is TRBV19, the J gene TRBJ2-7; 9 bases line up with TRBD1. Trimming took 7 bases from V and 4 from J; bases not matched to a gene: 2. This CDR3 is built from 12 residues. CDR1 is LNHDA, CDR2 SQIVND, per germline (reference sequence). This CDR3 reads CASNDRGYEQYF. CDR3 DNA sequence: TGTGCCAGTAATGACAGGGGGTACGAGCAGTACTTC.

This chain links TRBV28 with TRBJ2-2; no clear D gene. CDR1 and CDR2 from the germline V gene are MDHEN and SYDVKM. V lost 3 bases to trimming and J lost 9 bases, with 8 bases between them. The CDR3 contains 12 residues. The CDR3, as DNA: TGTGCCAGCAGTTTCGTCGGCAGGGAGCTGTTTTTT. It is translated as CASSFVGRELFF. The complete variable domain, with remaining parts taken from reference TRBV28 and TRBJ2-2, reads DVKVTQSSRYLVKRTGEKVFLECVQDMDHENMFWYRQDPGLGLRLIYFSYDVKMKEKGDIPEGYSVSREKKERFSLILESASTNQTSMYLCASSFVGRELFFGEGSRLTVL.

This clonotype has only a few counts. The chain is built from TRBV15 and TRBJ2-6, with D perhaps matching TRBD1 or TRBD2 (5 bases each). CDR1 LNHNV and CDR2 YYDKDF come from the germline V gene (reference sequence). The CDR3 covers 14 residues. Deletions cut 3 bases from V and 4 bases from J, with 7 bases between. The CDR3 loop reads CATSRGDGANVLTF. In DNA, the CDR3 is TGTGCCACCAGCAGGGGGGACGGGGCCAACGTCCTGACTTTC.

The chain is built from TRBV6-2 or TRBV6-3 and TRBJ2-1, with D possibly TRBD1 on 5 matching bases. Germline loops: CDR1 MNHEY, CDR2 SVGEGT. Trimming took 10 bases from V and 9 from J, leaving 25 bases between them. The CDR3 is 15 amino acids. Here the CDR3 reads CAITDTDPTISEQFF. CDR3 DNA sequence: TGTGCCATCACGGACACCGACCCGACAATCAGTGAGCAGTTCTTC.

In this sample, this clonotype turned up many times. The chain couples TRBV7-2 to TRBJ2-1; D perhaps matches TRBD2 (6 bases). The CDR3 totals 16 residues. Germline CDR1 SGHTA, CDR2 FQGNSA. V was clipped by 5 bases and J by 0 bases, with 14 bases between them. This CDR3 reads CASSRDFESSYNEQFF. In DNA form, the CDR3 reads TGTGCCAGCAGCCGGGACTTTGAGAGCTCCTACAATGAGCAGTTCTTC.

This chain connects TRBV7-2 to TRBJ1-1; D gene uncertain. The CDR3 totals 12 residues. Germline CDR1 SGHTA, CDR2 FQGNSA. V lost 2 bases and J lost 8, with 9 bases in between. The CDR3 sequence: CASSLRHLEAFF. The CDR3 DNA reads as TGTGCCAGCAGCTTACGTCATCTAGAAGCTTTCTTT. Based on the CDR3 plus reference TRBV7-2 and TRBJ1-1, the full variable domain is GAGVSQSPSNKVTEKGKDVELRCDPISGHTALYWYRQSLGQGLEFLIYFQGNSAPDKSGLPSDRFSAERTGGSVSTLTIQRTQQEDSAVYLCASSLRHLEAFFGQGTRLTVV.

This clonotype was recorded many times. The CDR3 loop reads CASSHAETNTGELFF. DNA of the CDR3: TGTGCCAGCAGCCATGCGGAAACGAACACCGGGGAGCTGTTTTTT. The chain is built from TRBV7-2 and TRBJ2-2; the D is unclear. Germline V lookup: CDR1 SGHTA, CDR2 FQGNSA. The V gene lost 5 bases and the J gene lost 0 bases, with 10 bases spanning the gap. This CDR3 comprises 15 residues.

This clonotype turned up a few times. The V call is TRBV12-3 or TRBV12-4, the J call TRBJ1-2; the match to TRBD1 covers 9 bases. V lost 6 bases to trimming and J lost 8 bases; unmatched junction nucleotides: 1. CDR3 length: 11 residues. CDR3 bases: TGTGCCAGCAGGGACAGGGGCGGCTACACCTTC. Its protein product is CASRDRGGYTF.

This clonotype was seen ten or more times. The rearrangement joins TRBV7-6 to TRBJ2-1; D perhaps matches TRBD1 (6 bases). In germline, CDR1 is SGHVS, CDR2 FNYEAQ. CDR3 length: 18 amino acids. V lost 2 bases and J 6 bases, leaving 23 bases between the germline ends. CDR3 DNA: TGTGCCAGCAGCTTACCACGGGACAACCCTACTATTATCAATGAGCAGTTCTTC. Translation gives CASSLPRDNPTIINEQFF. Full variable domain (remainder filled in from reference TRBV7-6 and TRBJ2-1): GAGVSQSPRYKVTKRGQDVALRCDPISGHVSLYWYRQALGQGPEFLTYFNYEAQQDKSGLPNDRFSAERPEGSISTLTIQRTEQRDSAMYRCASSLPRDNPTIINEQFFGPGTRLTVL.

This clonotype showed up many times. The chain links TRBV7-6 to TRBJ1-2; D possibly corresponds to TRBD1 (5 bases). Germline-derived CDR1 and CDR2 are SGHVS and FNYEAQ. V was pared by 3 bases and J by 2 bases, with 16 bases between. This CDR3 is built from 16 residues. The CDR3 loop is CASSFISGTENYGYTF. In DNA form, the CDR3 reads TGTGCCAGCAGCTTTATTTCGGGGACGGAAAACTATGGCTACACCTTC.

This clonotype occurred a few times. The chain is built from TRBV24-1 and TRBJ2-3; 8 bases line up with TRBD2. The CDR3 is made up of 20 amino acids. The germline V gene has CDR1 KGHDR and CDR2 SFDVKD. The V and J ends lost 2 bases and 0 bases, in that order; junction bases with no gene match: 15. In DNA, the CDR3 is TGTGCCACCAGTGATTCTAGACTAGCGAACACCCTTCGGAGCACAGATACGCAGTATTTT. It encodes CATSDSRLANTLRSTDTQYF.

This clonotype was seen more than once but under ten times. The chain employs TRBV4-1 and TRBJ1-2, with unresolved D. Germline CDR1 MGHRA, CDR2 YSYEKL. V lost 6 bases, J lost 3 bases, and 8 bases lay in between. CDR3 length: 12 amino acids. In nucleotides, the CDR3 is TGCGCCAGCAGTGGCAGCTACTATGGCTACACCTTC. It specifies CASSGSYYGYTF.

This clonotype was counted a few times. The rearrangement links TRBV6-1 to TRBJ2-4; D might be TRBD2 (5 bases). Trimming removed 0 bases from V and 0 bases from J, with 12 bases in between. The CDR3 extends over 17 amino acids. Looked up from germline, CDR1 is MNHNS and CDR2 is SASEGT. The CDR3 sequence: CASSEALRGIAKNIQYF. CDR3 nucleotide sequence: TGTGCCAGCAGTGAAGCGCTTCGAGGGATAGCCAAAAACATTCAGTACTTC.